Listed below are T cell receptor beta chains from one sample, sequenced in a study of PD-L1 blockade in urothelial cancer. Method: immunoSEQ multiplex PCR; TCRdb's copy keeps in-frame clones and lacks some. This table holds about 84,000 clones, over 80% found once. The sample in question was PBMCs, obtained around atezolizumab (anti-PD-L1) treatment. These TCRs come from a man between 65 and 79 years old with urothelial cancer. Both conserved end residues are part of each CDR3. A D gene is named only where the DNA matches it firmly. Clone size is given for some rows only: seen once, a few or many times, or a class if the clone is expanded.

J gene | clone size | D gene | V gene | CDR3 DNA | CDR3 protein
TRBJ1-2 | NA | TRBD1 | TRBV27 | TGTGCCAGCAGTCCTTTCGGGACAGGGGATGGCTACACCTTC | CASSPFGTGDGYTF
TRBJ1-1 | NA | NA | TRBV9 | TGTGCCAGCAGCGTAGAGGCAGGGTTAGCAGCTTTCTTT | CASSVEAGLAAFF
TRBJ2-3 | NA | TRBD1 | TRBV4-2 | TGTGCCAGCAGCCCCAGAGGGGGCTATGTCACAGATACGCAGTATTTT | CASSPRGGYVTDTQYF
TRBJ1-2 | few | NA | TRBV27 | TGTGCCAGCAGTTTATCTAGGGGATTCGGCTATGGCTACACCTTC | CASSLSRGFGYGYTF
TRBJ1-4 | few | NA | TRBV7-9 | TGTGCCAGCAGCCACAGGGAGACTAATGAAAAACTGTTTTTT | CASSHRETNEKLFF
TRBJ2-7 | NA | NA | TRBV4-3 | TGCGCCAGCAGCCAAGATTATTCTAGCGTTCCCGCCTACGAGCAGTACTTC | CASSQDYSSVPAYEQYF
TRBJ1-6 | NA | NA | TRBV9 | TGTGCCAGCAGCCCCCGGATTGGCTCGGGATCACCCCTCCACTTT | CASSPRIGSGSPLHF
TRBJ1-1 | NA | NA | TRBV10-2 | TGCGCCAGCAGTGATGACAGTACTGAAGCTTTCTTT | CASSDDSTEAFF
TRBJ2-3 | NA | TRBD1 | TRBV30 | TGTGCCTGGGGACAGGGCGCAGATACGCAGTATTTT | CAWGQGADTQYF
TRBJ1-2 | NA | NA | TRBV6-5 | TGTGCCAGCAGTTATGGGGCCAGGGGCTATGGCTACACCTTC | CASSYGARGYGYTF
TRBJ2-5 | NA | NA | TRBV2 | TGTGCCAGCAGCCCCGACTGGCAAGGTGGAGAGACCCAGTACTTC | CASSPDWQGGETQYF
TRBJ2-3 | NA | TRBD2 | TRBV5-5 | TGTGCCAGCATCCTTGGACTAGCGGGATTCACAGATACGCAGTATTTT | CASILGLAGFTDTQYF
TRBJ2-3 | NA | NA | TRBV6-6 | TGTGCCAGCAGCCCTCCTGGAGAGGGCACAGATACGCAGTATTTT | CASSPPGEGTDTQYF
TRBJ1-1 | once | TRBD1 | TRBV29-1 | TGCAGCGTTGAAAGGGCAGGGGGCCGGAACACTGAAGCTTTCTTT | CSVERAGGRNTEAFF
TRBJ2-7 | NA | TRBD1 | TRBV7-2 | TGTGCCAGCAGCTTAGACAGGGGTGAACTTTACGAGCAGTACTTC | CASSLDRGELYEQYF
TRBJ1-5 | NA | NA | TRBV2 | TGTGCCAGCGCCGAGGTAGGACAGCCCGGGAGCAATCAGCCCCAGCATTTT | CASAEVGQPGSNQPQHF
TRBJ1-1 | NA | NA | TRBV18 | TGTGCCAGCTCACCAGGGGGGGGATCTGAAGCTTTCTTT | CASSPGGGSEAFF
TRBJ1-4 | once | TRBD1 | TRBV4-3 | TGCGCCAGCAGCCAAGATCATCGGGGACAGGGTAATGAAAAACTGTTTTTT | CASSQDHRGQGNEKLFF
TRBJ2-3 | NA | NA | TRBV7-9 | TGTGCCAGCAGCTTTCGGCCGGGGGGCAGGGGTGTTAGAGATACGCAGTATTTT | CASSFRPGGRGVRDTQYF
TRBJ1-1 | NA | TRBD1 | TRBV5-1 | TGCGCCAGCAGCTCAGGAGACAGGGATATGAACACTGAAGCTTTCTTT | CASSSGDRDMNTEAFF
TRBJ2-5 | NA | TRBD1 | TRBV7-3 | TGTGCCAGCAGCTTAGCGACAGGGGGCGCGGAGACCCAGTACTTC | CASSLATGGAETQYF
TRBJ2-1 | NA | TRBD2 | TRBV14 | TGTGCCAGCAGCCTCGGACTAGCGGGAGACAATGAGCAGTTCTTC | CASSLGLAGDNEQFF
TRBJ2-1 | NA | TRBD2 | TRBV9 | TGTGCCAGCAGCGTAGGTAGCGGGGCTGGTGAGCAGTTCTTC | CASSVGSGAGEQFF
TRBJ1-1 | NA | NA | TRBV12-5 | TGTGCTAGTGGTCCCCCCCATTTCGGTCCGAACACTGAAGCTTTCTTT | CASGPPHFGPNTEAFF
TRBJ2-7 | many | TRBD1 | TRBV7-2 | TGTGCCAGCAGCCTTGACAGGGAAAATTCCTACGAGCAGTACTTC | CASSLDRENSYEQYF
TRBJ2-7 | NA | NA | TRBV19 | TGTGCCAGTAGTCCCCGAGCGGGCAGGTCATACGAGCAGTACTTC | CASSPRAGRSYEQYF
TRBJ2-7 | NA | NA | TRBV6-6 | TGTGCCAGCAGTTTTCAGGCCGCCTACGAGCAGTACTTC | CASSFQAAYEQYF
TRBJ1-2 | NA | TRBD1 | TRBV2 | TGTGCCAGCAATCCGGGACAGGGGAGTCACTATGGCTACACCTTC | CASNPGQGSHYGYTF
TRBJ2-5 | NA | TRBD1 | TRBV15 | TGTGCCACCAGCAGAGACAGGGGGCTGGGAGAGACCCAGTACTTC | CATSRDRGLGETQYF
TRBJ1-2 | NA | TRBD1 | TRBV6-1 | TGTGCCAGCAGTCTCCGGGACAGGGCCTATGGCTACACCTTC | CASSLRDRAYGYTF
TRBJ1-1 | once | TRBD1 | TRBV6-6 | TGTGCCAGCAGACCCACAGGGGGCACTGAAGCTTTCTTT | CASRPTGGTEAFF
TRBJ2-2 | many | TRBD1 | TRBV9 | TGTGCCAGCAGCCCCCATCCGGGACAGGGGTCGAACACCGGGGAGCTGTTTTTT | CASSPHPGQGSNTGELFF
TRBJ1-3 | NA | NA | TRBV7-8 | TGTGCCAGCAGCCCCAGGCCAGGCAGAAGCTCTGGAAACACCATATATTTT | CASSPRPGRSSGNTIYF
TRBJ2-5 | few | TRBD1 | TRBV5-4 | TGTGCCAGTCAGACAGGGGGAGAGGAGACCCAGTACTTC | CASQTGGEETQYF
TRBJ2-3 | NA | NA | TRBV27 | TGTGCCAGCAGTAAGGGCCAGCGGATCACAGATACGCAGTATTTT | CASSKGQRITDTQYF
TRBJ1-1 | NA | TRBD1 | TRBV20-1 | TGCAGTCTTGCAGGGGGCACTGAAGCTTTCTTT | CSLAGGTEAFF
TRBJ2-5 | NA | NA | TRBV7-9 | TGTGCCAGCAGCTCCCAAGGGAGAGACCAAGAGACCCAGTACTTC | CASSSQGRDQETQYF
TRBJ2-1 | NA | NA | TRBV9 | TGTGCCAGCAGCGGGAACCGGGACTTTGATGAGCAGTTCTTC | CASSGNRDFDEQFF
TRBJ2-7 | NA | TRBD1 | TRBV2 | TGTGCCAGCAGTCACCCGGACAGGGCCTACGAGCAGTACTTC | CASSHPDRAYEQYF
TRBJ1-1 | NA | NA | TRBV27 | TGTGCCAGCAGTTTATCGGGGAGAGGAACTGAAGCTTTCTTT | CASSLSGRGTEAFF